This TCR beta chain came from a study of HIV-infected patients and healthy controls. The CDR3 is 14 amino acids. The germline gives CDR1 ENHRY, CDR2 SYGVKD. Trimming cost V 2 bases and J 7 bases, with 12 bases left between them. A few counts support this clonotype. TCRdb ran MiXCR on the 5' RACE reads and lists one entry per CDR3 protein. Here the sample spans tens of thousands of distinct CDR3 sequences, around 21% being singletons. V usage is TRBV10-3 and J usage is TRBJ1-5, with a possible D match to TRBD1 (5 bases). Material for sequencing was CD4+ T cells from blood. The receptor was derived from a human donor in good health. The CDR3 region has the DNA TGTGCCATCAGTGAGGGGACGGCCCAGCAGCCCCAGCATTTT. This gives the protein CAISEGTAQQPQHF.